This TCR beta chain was captured in a study of blood T cell repertoires in COVID-19. Overall study context: Sources were T cells, B-cell-depleted T cells, or PBMCs; the material itself was cDNA or gDNA.

In the source study's methods: Amplified reference gene primers provided the basis for estimating nucleated cell counts. This table comes from immunoSEQ multiplex PCR, and its TCRdb copy is limited to in-frame clones, with some not included. V and J calls and clone size are given by that table; D and trimming were obtained from the DNA. The repertoire holds 50,000 to 65,000 clones, 88% seen once, with nearly 4% in the top ten. This sequence was found in a man in his 70s with acute or convalescent COVID-19. Sequencing used peripheral blood.

CDR3 residues: CASSEILSEQFF. The CDR3 coding sequence is TGTGCCAGCAGTGAAATCCTTAGTGAGCAGTTCTTC. The V gene is TRBV2, the J gene TRBJ2-1; D remains ambiguous. CDR1 and CDR2 from the germline V gene are SNHLY and FYNNEI. The CDR3 sequence is 12 residues long. Trimming left V 2 bases short and J 9 bases short, with 8 bases between.